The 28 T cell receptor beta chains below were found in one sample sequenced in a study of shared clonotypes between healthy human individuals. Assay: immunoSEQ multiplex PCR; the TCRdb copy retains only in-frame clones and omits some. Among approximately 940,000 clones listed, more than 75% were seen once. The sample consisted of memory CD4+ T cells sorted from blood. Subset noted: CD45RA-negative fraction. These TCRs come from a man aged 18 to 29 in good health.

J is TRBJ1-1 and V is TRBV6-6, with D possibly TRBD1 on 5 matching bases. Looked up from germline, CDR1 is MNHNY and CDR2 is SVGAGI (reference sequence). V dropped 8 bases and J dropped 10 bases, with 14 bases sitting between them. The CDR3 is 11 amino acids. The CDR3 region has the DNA TGTGCCAGCGGATCCGGGACGACAGCTTTCTTT. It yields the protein CASGSGTTAFF.

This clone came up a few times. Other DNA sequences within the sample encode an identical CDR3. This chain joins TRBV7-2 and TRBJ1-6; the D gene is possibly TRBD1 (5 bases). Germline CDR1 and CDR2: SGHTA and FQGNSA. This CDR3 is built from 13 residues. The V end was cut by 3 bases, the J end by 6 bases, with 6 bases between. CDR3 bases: TGTGCCAGCAGCTTGGGGGGTAATTCACCCCTCCACTTT. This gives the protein CASSLGGNSPLHF.

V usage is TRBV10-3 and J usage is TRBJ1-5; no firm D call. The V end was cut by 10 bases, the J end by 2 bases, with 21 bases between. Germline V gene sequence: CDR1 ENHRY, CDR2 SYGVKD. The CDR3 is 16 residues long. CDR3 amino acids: CATTAGSTLGNQPQHF. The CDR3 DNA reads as TGTGCCACTACCGCGGGGTCCACACTGGGCAATCAGCCCCAGCATTTT.

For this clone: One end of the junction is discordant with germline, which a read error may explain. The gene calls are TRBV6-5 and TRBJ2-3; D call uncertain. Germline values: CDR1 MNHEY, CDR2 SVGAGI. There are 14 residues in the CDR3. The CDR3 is CASSDSRGGNTQYF. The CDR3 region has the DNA TGTGCCAGCAGTGACTCCCGAGGCGGAAATACGCAGTATTTT.

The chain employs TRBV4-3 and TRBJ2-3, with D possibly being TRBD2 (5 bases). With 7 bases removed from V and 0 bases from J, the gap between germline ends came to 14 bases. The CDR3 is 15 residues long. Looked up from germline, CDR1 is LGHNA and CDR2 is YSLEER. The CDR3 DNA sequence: TGCGCCAGCACCTCCAATGGCGGGAGCACAGATACGCAGTATTTT. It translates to CASTSNGGSTDTQYF.

The CDR3 nucleotides read TGTGCCAGCAGCCAACAAGACAGGGGAGGAGGCTACACCTTC. Translating gives CASSQQDRGGGYTF. The J gene is TRBJ1-2, the V gene TRBV5-4; 8 bases fit TRBD1. Germline V lookup: CDR1 SGHNT, CDR2 YYREEE (reference sequence). Germline trimming cut 4 bases from V and 8 bases from J; bases unmatched to any gene: 10. The length of the CDR3 is 14 residues.

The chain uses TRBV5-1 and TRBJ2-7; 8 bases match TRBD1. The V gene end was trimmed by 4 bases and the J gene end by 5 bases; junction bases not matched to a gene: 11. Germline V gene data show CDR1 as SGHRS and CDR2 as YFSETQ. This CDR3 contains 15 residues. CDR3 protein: CASSGFGTGLNEQYF. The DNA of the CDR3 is TGCGCCAGCAGCGGGTTTGGGACAGGTTTGAACGAGCAGTACTTC.

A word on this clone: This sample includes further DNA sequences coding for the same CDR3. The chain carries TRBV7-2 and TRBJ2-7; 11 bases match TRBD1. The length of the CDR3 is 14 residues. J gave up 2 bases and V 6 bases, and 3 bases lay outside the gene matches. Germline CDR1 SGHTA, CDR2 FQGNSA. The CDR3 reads CASSRGQGAYEQYF. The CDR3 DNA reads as TGTGCCAGCAGTCGGGGACAGGGGGCCTACGAGCAGTACTTC.

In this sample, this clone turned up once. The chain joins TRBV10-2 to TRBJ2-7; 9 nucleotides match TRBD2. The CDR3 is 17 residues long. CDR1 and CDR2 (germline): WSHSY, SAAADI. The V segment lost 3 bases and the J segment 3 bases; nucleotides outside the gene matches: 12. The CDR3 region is CASSEWLAGRGNYEQYF. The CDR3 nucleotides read TGCGCCAGCAGTGAATGGCTAGCGGGACGCGGGAACTACGAGCAGTACTTC.

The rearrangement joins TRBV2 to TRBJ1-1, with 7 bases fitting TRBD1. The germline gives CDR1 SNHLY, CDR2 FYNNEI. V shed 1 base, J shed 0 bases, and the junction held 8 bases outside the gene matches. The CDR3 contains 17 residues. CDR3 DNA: TGTGCCAGCAGTGAAGGGGCACTCACAGGGGTGAACACTGAAGCTTTCTTT. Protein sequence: CASSEGALTGVNTEAFF.

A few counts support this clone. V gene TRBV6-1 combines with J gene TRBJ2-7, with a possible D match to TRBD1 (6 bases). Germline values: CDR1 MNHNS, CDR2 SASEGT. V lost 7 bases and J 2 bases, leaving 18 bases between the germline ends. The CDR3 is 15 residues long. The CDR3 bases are TGTGCCAGCACCCCCGATGGGGGACATGCCTACGAGCAGTACTTC. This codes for CASTPDGGHAYEQYF.

CDR3 sequence reads: CASSPIGSGTEAFF. The CDR3 DNA follows: TGCGCCAGCAGCCCTATAGGGTCGGGCACTGAAGCTTTCTTT. The gene calls are TRBV5-1 and TRBJ1-1; D remains ambiguous. This CDR3 is 14 amino acids long. Per the germline V gene, CDR1 is SGHRS and CDR2 is YFSETQ. V was clipped by 4 bases and J by 4 bases, with 14 bases between them.

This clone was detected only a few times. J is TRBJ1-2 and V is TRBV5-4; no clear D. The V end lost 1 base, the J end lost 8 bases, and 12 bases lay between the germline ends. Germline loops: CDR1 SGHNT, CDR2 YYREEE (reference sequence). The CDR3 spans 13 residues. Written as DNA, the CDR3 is TGTGCCAGCAGCTTGAATGTGCAACCAGGCTACACCTTC. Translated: CASSLNVQPGYTF.

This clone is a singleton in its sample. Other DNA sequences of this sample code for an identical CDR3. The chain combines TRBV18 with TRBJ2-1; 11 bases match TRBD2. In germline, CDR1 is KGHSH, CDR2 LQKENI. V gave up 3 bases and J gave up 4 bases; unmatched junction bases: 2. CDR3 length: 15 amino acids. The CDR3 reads CASSPPSGGYNEQFF. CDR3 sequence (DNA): TGTGCCAGCTCACCCCCTAGCGGGGGGTACAATGAGCAGTTCTTC.

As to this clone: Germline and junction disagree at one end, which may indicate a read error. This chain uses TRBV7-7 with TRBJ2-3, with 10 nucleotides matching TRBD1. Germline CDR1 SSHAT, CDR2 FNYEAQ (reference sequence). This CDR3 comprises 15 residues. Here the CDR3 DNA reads TGTGCTAGCAGCCACGGGACAGGGGGCACAGATACGCAGTATTTT. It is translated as CASSHGTGGTDTQYF.

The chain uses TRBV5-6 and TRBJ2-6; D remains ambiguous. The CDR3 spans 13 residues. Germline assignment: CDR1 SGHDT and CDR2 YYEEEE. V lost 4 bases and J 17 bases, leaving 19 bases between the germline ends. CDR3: CASSRSMSGNLTF. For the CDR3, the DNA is TGTGCCAGCAGCCGGTCCATGAGTGGCAATTTGACTTTC.

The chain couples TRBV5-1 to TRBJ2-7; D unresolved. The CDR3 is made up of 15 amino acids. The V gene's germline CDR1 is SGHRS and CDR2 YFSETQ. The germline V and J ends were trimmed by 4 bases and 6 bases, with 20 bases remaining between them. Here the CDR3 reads CASSRDATASSEQYF. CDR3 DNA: TGCGCCAGCAGCCGAGATGCTACCGCTTCTAGCGAGCAGTACTTC.

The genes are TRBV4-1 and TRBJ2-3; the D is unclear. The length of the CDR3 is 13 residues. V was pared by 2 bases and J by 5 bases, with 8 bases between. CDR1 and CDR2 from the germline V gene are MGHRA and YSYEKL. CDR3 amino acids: CASSQQLGDTQYF. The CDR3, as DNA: TGCGCCAGCAGCCAACAACTCGGAGATACGCAGTATTTT.

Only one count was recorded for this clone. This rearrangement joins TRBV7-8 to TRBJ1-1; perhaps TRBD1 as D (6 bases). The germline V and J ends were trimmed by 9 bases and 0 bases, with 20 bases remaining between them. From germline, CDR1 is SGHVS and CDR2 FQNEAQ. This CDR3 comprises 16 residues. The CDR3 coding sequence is TGTGCCAGTAGGGCCAGGGGCTCCTCCATGAACACTGAAGCTTTCTTT. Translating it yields CASRARGSSMNTEAFF. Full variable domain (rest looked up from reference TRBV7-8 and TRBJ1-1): GAGVSQSPRYKVAKRGQDVALRCDPISGHVSLFWYQQALGQGPEFLTYFQNEAQLDKSGLPSDRFFAERPEGSVSTLKIQRTQQEDSAVYLCASRARGSSMNTEAFFGQGTRLTVV.

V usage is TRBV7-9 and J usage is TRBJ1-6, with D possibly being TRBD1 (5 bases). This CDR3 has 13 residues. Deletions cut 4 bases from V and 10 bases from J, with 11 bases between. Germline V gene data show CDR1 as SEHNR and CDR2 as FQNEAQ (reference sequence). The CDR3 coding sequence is TGTGCCAGCAGCTGGTCCGGGGACTCACCCCTCCACTTT. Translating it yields CASSWSGDSPLHF. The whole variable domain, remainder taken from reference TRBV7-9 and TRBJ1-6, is DTGVSQNPRHKITKRGQNVTFRCDPISEHNRLYWYRQTLGQGPEFLTYFQNEAQLEKSRLLSDRFSAERPKGSFSTLEIQRTEQGDSAMYLCASSWSGDSPLHFGNGTRLTVT.

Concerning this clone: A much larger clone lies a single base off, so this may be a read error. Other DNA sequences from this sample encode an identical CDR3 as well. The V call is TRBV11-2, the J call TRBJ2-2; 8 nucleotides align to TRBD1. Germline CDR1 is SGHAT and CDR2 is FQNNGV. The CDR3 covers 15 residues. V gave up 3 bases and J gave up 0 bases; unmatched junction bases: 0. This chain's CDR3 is CASSLTGANTGELFF. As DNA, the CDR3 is TGTGCCAGCAGCTTGACAGGGGCGAACACCGGGGAGCTGTTTTTT.

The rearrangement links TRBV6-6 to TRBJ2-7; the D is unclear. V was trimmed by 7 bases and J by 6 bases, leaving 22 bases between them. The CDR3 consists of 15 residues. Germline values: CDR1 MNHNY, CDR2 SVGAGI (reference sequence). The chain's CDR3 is CASNPQLGGLGEQYF. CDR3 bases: TGTGCCAGCAACCCACAATTGGGTGGGTTGGGCGAGCAGTACTTC.

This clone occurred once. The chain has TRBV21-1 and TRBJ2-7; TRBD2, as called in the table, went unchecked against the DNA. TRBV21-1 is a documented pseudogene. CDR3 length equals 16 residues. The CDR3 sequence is CASSKDGSEGIYEQYF. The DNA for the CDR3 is TGTGCCAGCAGCAAAGATGGTAGCGAAGGGATCTACGAGCAGTACTTC.

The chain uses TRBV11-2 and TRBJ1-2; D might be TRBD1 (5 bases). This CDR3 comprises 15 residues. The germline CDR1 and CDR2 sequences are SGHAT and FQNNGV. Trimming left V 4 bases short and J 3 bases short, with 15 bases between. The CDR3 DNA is TGTGCCAGCAGCTCTCCTACAGGTTCTCACTATGGCTACACCTTC. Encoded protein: CASSSPTGSHYGYTF.

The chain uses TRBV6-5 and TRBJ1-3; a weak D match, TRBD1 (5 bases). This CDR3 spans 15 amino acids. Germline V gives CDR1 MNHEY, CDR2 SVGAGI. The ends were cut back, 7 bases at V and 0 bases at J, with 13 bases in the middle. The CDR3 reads CASTADGTSGNTIYF. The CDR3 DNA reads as TGTGCCAGCACTGCCGACGGGACCTCTGGAAACACCATATATTTT.

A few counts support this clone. CDR3: CASSRDRWEGELFF. CDR3 bases: TGCGCCAGCAGCCGCGACAGGTGGGAGGGGGAGCTGTTTTTT. J is TRBJ2-2 and V is TRBV10-2; D is possibly TRBD1 (6 bases). The CDR3 totals 14 residues. Germline values: CDR1 WSHSY, CDR2 SAAADI. V shed 6 bases and J shed 8 bases, with 16 bases lying between them.

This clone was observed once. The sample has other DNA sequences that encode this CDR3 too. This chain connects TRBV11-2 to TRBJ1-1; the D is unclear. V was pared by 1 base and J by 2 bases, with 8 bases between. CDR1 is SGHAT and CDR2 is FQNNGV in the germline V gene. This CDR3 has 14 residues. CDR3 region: CASSLVAGNTEAFF. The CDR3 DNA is TGTGCCAGCAGCTTAGTGGCAGGAAACACTGAAGCTTTCTTT.

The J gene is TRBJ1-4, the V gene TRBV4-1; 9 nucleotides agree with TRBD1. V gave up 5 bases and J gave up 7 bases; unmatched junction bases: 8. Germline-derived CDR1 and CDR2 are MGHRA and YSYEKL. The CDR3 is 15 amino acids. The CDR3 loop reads CASSSYRGRSEKLFF. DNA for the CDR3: TGCGCCAGCAGCTCATACAGGGGGCGCAGTGAAAAACTGTTTTTT.